The clone carrying this T cell receptor (beta chain) was detected many times. Antigen: not known. Each CDR3 protein gets one entry after TCRdb re-called the reads with MiXCR. The sample carries approximately 110,000 distinct CDR3 sequences, around 32% recorded once. This entry belongs to a study of T cell repertoires in cytomegalovirus infection. Trimming cost V 2 bases and J 8 bases; bases outside gene matches: 9. CDR1 is SGHTA, CDR2 FQGNSA, per germline. CDR3 length: 17 amino acids. The sequences come from CD8+ T cells from cultured PBMCs, collected from culture after CMV antigen stimulation. This chain connects TRBV7-2 to TRBJ2-1, with 13 bases matching TRBD2. This TCR derives from a human donor in good health (CMV status not recorded). Some clones in this sample may be carry-over from other donors' samples. The CDR3 protein is CASSLITSGGAADEQFF. CDR3 nucleotides: TGTGCCAGCAGCTTAATCACTAGCGGGGGGGCGGCGGATGAGCAGTTCTTC.